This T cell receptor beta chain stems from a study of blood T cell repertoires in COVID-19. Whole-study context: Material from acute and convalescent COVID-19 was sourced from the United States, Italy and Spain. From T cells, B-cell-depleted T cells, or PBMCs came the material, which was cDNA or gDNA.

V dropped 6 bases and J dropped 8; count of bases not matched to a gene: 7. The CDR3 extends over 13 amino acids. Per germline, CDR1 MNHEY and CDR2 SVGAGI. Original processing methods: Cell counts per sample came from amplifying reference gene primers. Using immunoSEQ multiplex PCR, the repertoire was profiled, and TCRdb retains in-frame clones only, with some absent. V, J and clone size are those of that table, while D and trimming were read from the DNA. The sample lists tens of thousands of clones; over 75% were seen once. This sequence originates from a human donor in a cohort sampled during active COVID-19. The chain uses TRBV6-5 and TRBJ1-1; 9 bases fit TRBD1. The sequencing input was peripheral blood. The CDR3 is CASRGQGEGEAFF. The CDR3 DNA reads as TGTGCCAGCAGGGGACAGGGCGAAGGGGAAGCTTTCTTT.